A selection of T cell receptor beta chains follows, all from one sample in a study of Ad26.COV2.S vaccination and SARS-CoV-2 variants. Sequencing was performed with immunoSEQ multiplex PCR; in TCRdb, only in-frame clones are kept and a portion is missing. The sample shows some 340,000 clones, around four fifths of them seen only once. The source material was peripheral blood, sampled in a trial of Ad26.COV2.S vaccine versus placebo. Every receptor here comes from a person aged 18 to 59 who received the Ad26.COV2.S COVID-19 vaccine or a placebo. Both conserved end residues are part of each CDR3.

J gene	V gene	CDR3 protein
TRBJ2-3	TRBV5-4	CASSPKGSGGSSTDTQYF
TRBJ1-4	TRBV9	CASSAGQGVVKLFF
TRBJ1-1	TRBV7-8	CASSLRITEAFF
TRBJ2-1	TRBV7-3	CASSLGVAGVSEQFF
TRBJ1-4	TRBV7-6	CASSLDPETGNEKLFF
TRBJ1-1	TRBV28	CASSLGQFTEAFF
TRBJ1-4	TRBV7-9	CASTLRSVDEKLFF
TRBJ1-6	TRBV7-9	CASSSGGGDNSPLHF
TRBJ1-2	TRBV7-9	CASSKDGGAPSYGYTF
TRBJ1-5	TRBV2	CASSEQGVDNQPQHF
TRBJ1-1	TRBV5-4	CASSLDVNEAFF
TRBJ2-2	TRBV5-1	CASSFRDGFSGELFF
TRBJ2-3	TRBV19	CASSSMRTGGTQYF
TRBJ2-3	TRBV6-5	CASSTKGAGTDTQYF
TRBJ2-1	TRBV21-1	CASKETASGGANYNEQFF
TRBJ1-1	TRBV7-2	CASSLAPGNTEAFF
TRBJ1-6	TRBV15	CATSTLGGYYNSPLHF
TRBJ1-4	TRBV7-9	CASSAGTGSTEKLFF
TRBJ1-6	TRBV25-1	CASSELGASPLHF
TRBJ1-5	TRBV4-1	CASSRTGGDQPQHF
TRBJ2-3	TRBV7-9	CASSWGISNTDTQYF
TRBJ2-7	TRBV2	CASIPDRALSYEQYF
TRBJ2-3	TRBV18	CASSPVLAGRTDTQYF
TRBJ2-4	TRBV20-1	CSATIFGVQYF
TRBJ1-5	TRBV4-1	CASSQGRTDNQPQHF
TRBJ1-5	TRBV28	CASSPLLNQPQHF
TRBJ1-1	TRBV7-2	CASSLRQGATEAFF
TRBJ2-7	TRBV7-9	CASSLDREPSEQYF
TRBJ2-7	TRBV2	CASSEYPDYYEQYF
TRBJ2-5	TRBV28	CASRGDSRQETQYF
TRBJ2-7	TRBV5-1	CASNPRQGASYEQYF
TRBJ1-2	TRBV14	CASSRASGGGYTF
TRBJ1-4	TRBV7-6	CASSPGRGTNEKLFF
TRBJ2-7	TRBV4-2	CASSQDRTGGGKQYF
TRBJ1-1	TRBV3-1/TRBV3-2	CASSQDPHRGNTEAFF
TRBJ1-2	TRBV6-5	CASRGQGAVYYGYTF
TRBJ1-1	TRBV5-1	CASSLGPGRRETEAFF
TRBJ1-1	TRBV7-8	CASSARDRNTEAFF
TRBJ2-2	TRBV9	CASSGRQITGELFF
TRBJ2-5	TRBV2	CASSGPATGFTETQYF
TRBJ2-6	TRBV11-3	CASSPSPHNGANVLTF
TRBJ1-2	TRBV20-1	CSASVLNRGVNGYTF
TRBJ2-3	TRBV11-3	CASSNPTGVTDTQYF
TRBJ2-7	TRBV7-9	CASSPNGIRDEQYF
TRBJ1-6	TRBV9	CASSVEGNSPLHF
TRBJ2-5	TRBV9	CASSVGTGGGETQYF
TRBJ2-1	TRBV10-3	CAISDARGSSYNEQFF
TRBJ2-7	TRBV6-5	CASRTTWDRSYEQYF